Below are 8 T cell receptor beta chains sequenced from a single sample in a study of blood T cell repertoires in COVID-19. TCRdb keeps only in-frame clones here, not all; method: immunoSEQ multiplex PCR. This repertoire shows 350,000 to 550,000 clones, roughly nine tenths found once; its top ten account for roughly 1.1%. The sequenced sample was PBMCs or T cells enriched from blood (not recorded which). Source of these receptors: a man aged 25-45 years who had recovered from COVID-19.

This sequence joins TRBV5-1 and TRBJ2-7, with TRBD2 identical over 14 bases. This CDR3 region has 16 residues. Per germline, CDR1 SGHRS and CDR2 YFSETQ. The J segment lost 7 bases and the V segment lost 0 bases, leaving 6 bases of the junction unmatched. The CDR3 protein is CASSLAGTSGSEEQYF. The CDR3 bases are TGCGCCAGCAGCTTGGCCGGGACTAGCGGGAGTGAGGAGCAGTACTTC. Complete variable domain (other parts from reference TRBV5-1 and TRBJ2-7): KAGVTQTPRYLIKTRGQQVTLSCSPISGHRSVSWYQQTPGQGLQFLFEYFSETQRNKGNFPGRFSGRQFSNSRSEMNVSTLELGDSALYLCASSLAGTSGSEEQYFGPGTRLTVT.

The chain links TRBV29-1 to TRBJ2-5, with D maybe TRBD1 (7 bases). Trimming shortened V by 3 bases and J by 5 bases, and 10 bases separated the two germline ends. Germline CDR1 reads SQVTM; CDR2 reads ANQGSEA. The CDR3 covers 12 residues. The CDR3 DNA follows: TGCAGCGTTGAGGAGGGGGCTGAGACCCAGTACTTC. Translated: CSVEEGAETQYF.

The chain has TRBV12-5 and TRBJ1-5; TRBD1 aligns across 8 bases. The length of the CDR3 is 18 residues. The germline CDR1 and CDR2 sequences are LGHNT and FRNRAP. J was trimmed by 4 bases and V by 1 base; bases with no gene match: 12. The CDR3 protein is CASGLARGQGPLNQPQHF. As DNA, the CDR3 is TGTGCTAGTGGTTTGGCCCGAGGACAGGGCCCTCTAAATCAGCCCCAGCATTTT.

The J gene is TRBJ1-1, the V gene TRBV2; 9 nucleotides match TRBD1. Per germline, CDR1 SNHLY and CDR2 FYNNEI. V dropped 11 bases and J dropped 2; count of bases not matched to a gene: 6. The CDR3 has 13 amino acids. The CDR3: CARRDRENTEAFF. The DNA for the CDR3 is TGTGCCCGCCGGGACAGGGAAAACACTGAAGCTTTCTTT.

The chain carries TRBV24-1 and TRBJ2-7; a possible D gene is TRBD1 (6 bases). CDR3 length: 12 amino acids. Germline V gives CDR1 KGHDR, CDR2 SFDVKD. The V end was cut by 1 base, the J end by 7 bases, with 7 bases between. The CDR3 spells CATSDLGQEQYF. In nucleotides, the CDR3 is TGTGCCACCAGTGATTTAGGACAGGAGCAGTACTTC.

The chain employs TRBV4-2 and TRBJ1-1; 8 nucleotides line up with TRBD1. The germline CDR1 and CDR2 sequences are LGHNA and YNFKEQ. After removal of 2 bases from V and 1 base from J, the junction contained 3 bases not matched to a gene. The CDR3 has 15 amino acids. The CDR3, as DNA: TGTGCCAGCAGCCAATGGACAGGGACGAACACTGAAGCTTTCTTT. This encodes CASSQWTGTNTEAFF.

The CDR3 sequence: CASSLTSGSYEQYF. The CDR3 DNA is TGTGCCAGCAGCTTGACTAGCGGGAGCTACGAGCAGTACTTC. This chain connects TRBV5-4 to TRBJ2-7; 11 nucleotides line up with TRBD2. CDR1 and CDR2 (germline): SGHNT, YYREEE (reference sequence). The CDR3 is 14 residues long. V dropped 1 base and J dropped 3; count of bases not matched to a gene: 0.

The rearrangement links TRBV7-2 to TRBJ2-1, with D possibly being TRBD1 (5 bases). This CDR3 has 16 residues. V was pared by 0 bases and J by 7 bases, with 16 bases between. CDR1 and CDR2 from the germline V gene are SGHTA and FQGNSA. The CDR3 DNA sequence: TGTGCCAGCAGCTTAGCGAGTCCCAGGGCTGGAAATGAGCAGTTCTTC. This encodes CASSLASPRAGNEQFF.